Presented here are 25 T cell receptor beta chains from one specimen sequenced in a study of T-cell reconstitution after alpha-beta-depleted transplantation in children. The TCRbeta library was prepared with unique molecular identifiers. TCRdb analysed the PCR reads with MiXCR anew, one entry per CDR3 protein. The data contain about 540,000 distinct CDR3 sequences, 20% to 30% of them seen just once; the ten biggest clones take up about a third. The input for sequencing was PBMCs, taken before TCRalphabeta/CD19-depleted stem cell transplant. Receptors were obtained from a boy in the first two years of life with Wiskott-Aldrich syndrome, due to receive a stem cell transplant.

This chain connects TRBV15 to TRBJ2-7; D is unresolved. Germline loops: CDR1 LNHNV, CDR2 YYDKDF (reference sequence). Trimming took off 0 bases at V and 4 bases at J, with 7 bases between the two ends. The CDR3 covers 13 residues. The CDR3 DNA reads TGTGCCACCAGCAGAGATAACGCATACGAGCAGTACTTC. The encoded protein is CATSRDNAYEQYF. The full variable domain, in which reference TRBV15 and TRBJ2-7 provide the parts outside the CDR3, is DAMVIQNPRYQVTQFGKPVTLSCSQTLNHNVMYWYQQKSSQAPKLLFHYYDKDFNNEADTPDNFQSRRPNTSFCFLDIRSPGLGDTAMYLCATSRDNAYEQYFGPGTRLTVT.

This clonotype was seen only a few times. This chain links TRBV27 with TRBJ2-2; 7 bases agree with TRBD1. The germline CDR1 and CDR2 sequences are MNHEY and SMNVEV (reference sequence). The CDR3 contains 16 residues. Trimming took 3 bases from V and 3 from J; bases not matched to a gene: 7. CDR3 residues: CASSFGRGLYTGELFF. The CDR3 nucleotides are TGTGCCAGCAGTTTCGGCAGGGGGTTGTACACCGGGGAGCTGTTTTTT.

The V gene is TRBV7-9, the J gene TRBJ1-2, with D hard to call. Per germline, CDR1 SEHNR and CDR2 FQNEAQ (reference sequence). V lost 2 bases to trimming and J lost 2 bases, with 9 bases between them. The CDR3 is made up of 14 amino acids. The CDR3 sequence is CASSLLVGNYGYTF. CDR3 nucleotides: TGTGCCAGCAGCTTACTGGTCGGAAACTATGGCTACACCTTC.

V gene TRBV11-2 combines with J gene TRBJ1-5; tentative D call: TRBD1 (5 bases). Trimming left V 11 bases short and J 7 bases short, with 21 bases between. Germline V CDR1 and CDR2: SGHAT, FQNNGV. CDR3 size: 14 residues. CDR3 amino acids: CASSRDGTLQPQHF. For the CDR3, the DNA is TGTGCCTCGTCCCGGGACGGGACTCTCCAGCCCCAGCATTTT.

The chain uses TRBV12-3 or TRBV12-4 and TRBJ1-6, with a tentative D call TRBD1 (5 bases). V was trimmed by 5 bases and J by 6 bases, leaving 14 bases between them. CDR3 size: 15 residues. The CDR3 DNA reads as TGTGCCAGCAGTAAAAAGGGACGGAGTAATTCACCCCTCCACTTT. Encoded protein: CASSKKGRSNSPLHF.

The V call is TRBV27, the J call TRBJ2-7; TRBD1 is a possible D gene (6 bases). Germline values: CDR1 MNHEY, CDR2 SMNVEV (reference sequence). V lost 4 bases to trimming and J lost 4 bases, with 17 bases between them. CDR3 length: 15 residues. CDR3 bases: TGTGCCAGCAGTTCGACAGGTCTTCAGGCTTACGAGCAGTACTTC. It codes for CASSSTGLQAYEQYF.

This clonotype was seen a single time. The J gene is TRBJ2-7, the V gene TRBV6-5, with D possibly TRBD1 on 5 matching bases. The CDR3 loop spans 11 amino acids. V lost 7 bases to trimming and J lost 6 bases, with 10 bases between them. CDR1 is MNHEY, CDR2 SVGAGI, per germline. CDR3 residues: CASNLGPEQYF. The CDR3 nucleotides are TGTGCCAGCAATTTGGGGCCCGAGCAGTACTTC.

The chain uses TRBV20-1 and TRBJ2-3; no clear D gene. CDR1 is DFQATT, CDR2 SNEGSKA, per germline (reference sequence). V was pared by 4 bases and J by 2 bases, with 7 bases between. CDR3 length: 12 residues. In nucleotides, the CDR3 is TGCAGTGCTATGCCGCTCACAGATACGCAGTATTTT. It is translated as CSAMPLTDTQYF.

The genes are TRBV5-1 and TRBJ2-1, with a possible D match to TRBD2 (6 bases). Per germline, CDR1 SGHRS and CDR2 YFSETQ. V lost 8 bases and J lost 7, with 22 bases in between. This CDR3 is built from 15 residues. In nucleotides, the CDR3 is TGCGCCAGTGAGCGATACGGGACTTCCCGAAATGAGCAGTTCTTC. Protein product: CASERYGTSRNEQFF. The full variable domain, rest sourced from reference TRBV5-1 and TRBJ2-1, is KAGVTQTPRYLIKTRGQQVTLSCSPISGHRSVSWYQQTPGQGLQFLFEYFSETQRNKGNFPGRFSGRQFSNSRSEMNVSTLELGDSALYLCASERYGTSRNEQFFGPGTRLTVL.

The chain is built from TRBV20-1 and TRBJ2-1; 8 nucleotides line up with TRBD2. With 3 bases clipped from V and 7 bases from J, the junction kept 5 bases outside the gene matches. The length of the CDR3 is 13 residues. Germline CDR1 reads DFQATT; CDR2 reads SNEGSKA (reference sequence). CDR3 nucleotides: TGCAGTGCTAGTTGGGCGGGAGGTAATGAGCAGTTCTTC. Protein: CSASWAGGNEQFF.

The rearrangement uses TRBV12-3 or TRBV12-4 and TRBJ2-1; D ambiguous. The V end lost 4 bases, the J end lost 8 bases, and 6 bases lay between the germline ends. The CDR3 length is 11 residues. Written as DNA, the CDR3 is TGTGCCAGCAGTTCCCTGTATGAGCAGTTCTTC. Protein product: CASSSLYEQFF.

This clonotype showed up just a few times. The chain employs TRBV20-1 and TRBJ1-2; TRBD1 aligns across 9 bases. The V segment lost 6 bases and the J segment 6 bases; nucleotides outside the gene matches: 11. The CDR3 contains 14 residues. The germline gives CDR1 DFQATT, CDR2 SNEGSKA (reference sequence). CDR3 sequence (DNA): TGCAGTGCGCCTCCGGGACAGGGAGGCGATGGCTACACCTTC. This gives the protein CSAPPGQGGDGYTF.

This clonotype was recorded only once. The CDR3 coding sequence is TGTGCCAGCAGCACTCGGACAGGGGACCTATCCCCTCTCTGGGCGCTGAACTATGGCTACACCTTC. Translating it yields CASSTRTGDLSPLWALNYGYTF. The V call is TRBV21-1, the J call TRBJ1-2; no check of the table's D call, TRBD1, against the DNA was made. TRBV21-1 is tagged as a pseudogene. The CDR3 length is 22 residues.

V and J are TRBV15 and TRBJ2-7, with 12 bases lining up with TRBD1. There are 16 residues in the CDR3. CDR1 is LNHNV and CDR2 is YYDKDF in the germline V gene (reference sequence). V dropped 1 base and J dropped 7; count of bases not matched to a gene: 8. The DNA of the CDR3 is TGTGCCACCAGCAGAGTCTCTGGGACAGGGGGCAGTGAGCAGTACTTC. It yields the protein CATSRVSGTGGSEQYF.

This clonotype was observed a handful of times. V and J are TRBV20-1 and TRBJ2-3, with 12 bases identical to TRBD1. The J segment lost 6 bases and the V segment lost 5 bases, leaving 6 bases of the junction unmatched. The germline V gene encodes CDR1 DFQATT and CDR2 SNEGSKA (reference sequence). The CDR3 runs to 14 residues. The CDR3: CSASGQGAQDTQYF. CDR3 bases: TGCAGTGCTTCGGGACAGGGGGCGCAGGATACGCAGTATTTT.

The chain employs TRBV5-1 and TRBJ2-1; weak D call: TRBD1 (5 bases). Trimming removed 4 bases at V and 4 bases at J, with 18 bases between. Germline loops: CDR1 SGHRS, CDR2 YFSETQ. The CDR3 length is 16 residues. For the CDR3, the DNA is TGCGCCAGCAGCCTAAGGCCCAGGGTTGGGTACAATGAGCAGTTCTTC. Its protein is CASSLRPRVGYNEQFF. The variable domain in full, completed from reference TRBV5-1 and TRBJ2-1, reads KAGVTQTPRYLIKTRGQQVTLSCSPISGHRSVSWYQQTPGQGLQFLFEYFSETQRNKGNFPGRFSGRQFSNSRSEMNVSTLELGDSALYLCASSLRPRVGYNEQFFGPGTRLTVL.

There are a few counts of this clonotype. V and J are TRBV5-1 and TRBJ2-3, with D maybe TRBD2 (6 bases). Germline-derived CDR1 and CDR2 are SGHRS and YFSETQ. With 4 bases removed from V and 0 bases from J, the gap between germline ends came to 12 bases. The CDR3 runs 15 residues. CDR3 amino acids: CASSNAGSSTDTQYF. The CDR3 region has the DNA TGCGCCAGCAGCAATGCGGGATCTAGCACAGATACGCAGTATTTT.

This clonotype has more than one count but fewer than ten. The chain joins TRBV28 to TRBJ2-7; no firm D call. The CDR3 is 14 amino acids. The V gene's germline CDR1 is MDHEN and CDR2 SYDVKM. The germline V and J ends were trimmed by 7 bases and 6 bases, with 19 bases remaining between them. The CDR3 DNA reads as TGTGCCAGCATTTCGTCAGTGGGGTCGGGCGAGCAGTACTTC. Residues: CASISSVGSGEQYF.

CDR3 protein: CASSLRRDTQETQYF. The CDR3 bases are TGCGCCAGCAGCCTCCGACGGGACACACAAGAGACCCAGTACTTC. The V and J genes are TRBV5-1 and TRBJ2-5, with D possibly TRBD1 on 6 matching bases. The ends were cut back, 4 bases at V and 2 bases at J, with 15 bases in the middle. Per germline, CDR1 SGHRS and CDR2 YFSETQ. The CDR3 covers 15 residues.

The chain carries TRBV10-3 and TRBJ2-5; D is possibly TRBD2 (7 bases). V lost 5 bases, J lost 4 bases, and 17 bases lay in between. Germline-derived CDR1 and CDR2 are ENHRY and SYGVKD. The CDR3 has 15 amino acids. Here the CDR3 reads CAISLGGGSRETQYF. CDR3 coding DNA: TGTGCCATCAGTTTGGGGGGCGGGAGCCGAGAGACCCAGTACTTC.

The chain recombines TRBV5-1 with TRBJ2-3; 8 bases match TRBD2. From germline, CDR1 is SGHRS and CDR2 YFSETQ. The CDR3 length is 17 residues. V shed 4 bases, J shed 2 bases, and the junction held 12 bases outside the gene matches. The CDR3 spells CASSPFWNSGNTDTQYF. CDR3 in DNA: TGCGCCAGCAGCCCTTTTTGGAATAGCGGGAACACAGATACGCAGTATTTT.

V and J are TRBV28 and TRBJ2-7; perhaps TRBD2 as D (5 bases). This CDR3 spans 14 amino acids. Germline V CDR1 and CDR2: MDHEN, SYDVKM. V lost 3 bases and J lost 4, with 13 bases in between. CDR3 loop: CASSFLRRVYEQYF. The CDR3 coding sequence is TGTGCCAGCAGTTTTCTTAGGCGGGTGTACGAGCAGTACTTC.

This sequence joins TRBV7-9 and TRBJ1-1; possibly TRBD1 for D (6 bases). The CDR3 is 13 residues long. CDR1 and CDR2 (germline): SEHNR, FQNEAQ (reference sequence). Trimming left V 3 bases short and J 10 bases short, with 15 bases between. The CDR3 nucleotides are TGTGCCAGCAGCTTCACAGGGATCATTCCAGCTTTCTTT. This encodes CASSFTGIIPAFF. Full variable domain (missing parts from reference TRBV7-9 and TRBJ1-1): DTGVSQNPRHKITKRGQNVTFRCDPISEHNRLYWYRQTLGQGPEFLTYFQNEAQLEKSRLLSDRFSAERPKGSFSTLEIQRTEQGDSAMYLCASSFTGIIPAFFGQGTRLTVV.

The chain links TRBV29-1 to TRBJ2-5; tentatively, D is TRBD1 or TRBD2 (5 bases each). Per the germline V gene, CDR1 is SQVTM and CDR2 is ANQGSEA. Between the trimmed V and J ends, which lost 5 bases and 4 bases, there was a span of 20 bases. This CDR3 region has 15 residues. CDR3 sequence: CSVRTRYAGTETQYF. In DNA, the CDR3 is TGCAGCGTTCGAACCCGATACGCAGGGACAGAGACCCAGTACTTC.

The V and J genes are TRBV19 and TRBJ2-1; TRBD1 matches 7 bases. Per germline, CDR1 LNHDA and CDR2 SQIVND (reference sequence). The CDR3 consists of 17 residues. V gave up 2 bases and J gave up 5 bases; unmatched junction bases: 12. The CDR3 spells CASSIPPDRARDNEQFF. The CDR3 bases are TGTGCCAGTAGTATACCACCTGACAGGGCCAGGGACAATGAGCAGTTCTTC.